These 26 T cell receptor beta chains were sequenced from one sample in a study of T-cell memory formation after mild COVID-19. Each CDR3 protein gets one entry after TCRdb re-called the 5' RACE reads with MiXCR. This sample has 140,000 to 150,000 distinct CDR3 sequences; 19% occur once, and the top ten carry about 2.3%. The sequenced sample consisted of PBMCs or a T cell subset sorted from them (not recorded which). The source of these receptors is an adult woman who had mild COVID-19 (a few samples of this study predate the infection). Cell type and time point are not known.

This chain joins TRBV7-2 and TRBJ1-4, with D uncertain. This CDR3 spans 14 amino acids. Germline V gene data show CDR1 as SGHTA and CDR2 as FQGNSA. Trimming stripped 8 bases from V and 10 bases from J, with 20 bases between. CDR3 amino acids: CASSPKGGKAKLFF. The CDR3 region has the DNA TGTGCCAGCTCTCCGAAGGGAGGGAAGGCAAAACTGTTTTTT.

This clonotype was counted between two and nine times. The chain joins TRBV7-2 to TRBJ2-5, with TRBD1 matching over 8 bases. Trimming took 4 bases from V and 4 from J; bases not matched to a gene: 2. The CDR3 consists of 13 residues. CDR1 is SGHTA and CDR2 is FQGNSA in the germline V gene. CDR3 nucleotide sequence: TGTGCCAGCAGCTGGACAGGGTTAGAGACCCAGTACTTC. It codes for CASSWTGLETQYF.

This clonotype was counted a few times. This chain links TRBV7-3 with TRBJ2-3; D may be TRBD2 (6 bases). Trimming took off 5 bases at V and 1 base at J, with 10 bases between the two ends. The CDR3 spans 14 residues. Germline V CDR1 and CDR2: SGHTA, FQGTGA. DNA of the CDR3: TGTGCCAGCAGCCCCGGGAGCCGCACAGATACGCAGTATTTT. Encoded protein: CASSPGSRTDTQYF. Full variable domain (missing parts from reference TRBV7-3 and TRBJ2-3): GAGVSQTPSNKVTEKGKYVELRCDPISGHTALYWYRQSLGQGPEFLIYFQGTGAADDSGLPNDRFFAVRPEGSVSTLKIQRTERGDSAVYLCASSPGSRTDTQYFGPGTRLTVL.

This clonotype was counted ten times or more. The gene calls are TRBV20-1 and TRBJ2-3; 10 bases are shared with TRBD2. The germline V gene has CDR1 DFQATT and CDR2 SNEGSKA (reference sequence). The V gene end was trimmed by 4 bases and the J gene end by 5 bases; junction bases not matched to a gene: 3. This CDR3 is 13 amino acids long. The CDR3 sequence: CSAIPSGRDTQYF. The CDR3 DNA reads TGCAGTGCTATACCTAGCGGGAGAGATACGCAGTATTTT.

A few counts support this clonotype. The chain joins TRBV5-1 to TRBJ1-2, with a possible D match to TRBD1 (5 bases). The CDR3 consists of 14 residues. Trimming stripped 4 bases from V and 0 bases from J, with 10 bases between. The V gene's germline CDR1 is SGHRS and CDR2 YFSETQ. The CDR3 reads CASSPYRTNYGYTF. In DNA form, the CDR3 reads TGCGCCAGCAGCCCATACAGGACTAACTATGGCTACACCTTC.

There are a few counts of this clonotype. The genes are TRBV25-1 and TRBJ2-5, with 10 positions matching TRBD2. Germline V gene lookup returns CDR1 MGHDK and CDR2 SYGVNS. V trimming: 4 bases; J trimming: 3 bases; junction bases outside the gene matches: 8. The CDR3 covers 16 residues. This CDR3 reads CASSARGGTSEETQYF. The CDR3, as DNA: TGTGCCAGCAGTGCCAGGGGTGGGACTAGCGAAGAGACCCAGTACTTC.

This clonotype was observed a few times. This chain connects TRBV5-1 to TRBJ1-1; D uncertain. The length of the CDR3 is 14 residues. Germline V gene sequence: CDR1 SGHRS, CDR2 YFSETQ. The V end was cut by 0 bases, the J end by 2 bases, with 8 bases between. CDR3 DNA sequence: TGCGCCAGCAGCTTGGTTGTCAGCAACACTGAAGCTTTCTTT. This codes for CASSLVVSNTEAFF.

The rearrangement joins TRBV11-2 to TRBJ1-2, with D possibly TRBD1 on 5 matching bases. Germline CDR1 SGHAT, CDR2 FQNNGV. The CDR3 covers 16 residues. Trimming left V 5 bases short and J 4 bases short, with 20 bases between. The CDR3 is CASSPRTSPAGYGYTF. The DNA for the CDR3 is TGTGCCAGCAGCCCGAGGACATCACCGGCGGGCTATGGCTACACCTTC. The variable domain in full, completed from reference TRBV11-2 and TRBJ1-2, reads EAGVAQSPRYKIIEKRQSVAFWCNPISGHATLYWYQQILGQGPKLLIQFQNNGVVDDSQLPKDRFSAERLKGVDSTLKIQPAKLEDSAVYLCASSPRTSPAGYGYTFGSGTRLTVV.

The table lists this clonotype with a few counts. The J gene is TRBJ2-7, the V gene TRBV7-2; TRBD2 aligns across 15 bases. With 5 bases clipped from V and 9 bases from J, the junction kept 8 bases outside the gene matches. Germline V lookup: CDR1 SGHTA, CDR2 FQGNSA. This CDR3 comprises 15 residues. The DNA of the CDR3 is TGTGCCAGCAGCCCCCGGACTAGCGGGAGGGCCCTGCAGTACTTC. It is translated as CASSPRTSGRALQYF.

V is TRBV6-5 and J is TRBJ1-2; TRBD1 might be the D (5 bases). V lost 5 bases and J lost 5, with 18 bases in between. This CDR3 spans 15 amino acids. Per the germline V gene, CDR1 is MNHEY and CDR2 is SVGAGI. DNA for the CDR3: TGTGCCAGCAGTAGGGGCGCGATTATTGGATATGGCTACACCTTC. Its protein product is CASSRGAIIGYGYTF.

This clonotype has ten or more counts. The rearrangement joins TRBV20-1 to TRBJ1-2; 7 nucleotides align to TRBD1. The V gene's germline CDR1 is DFQATT and CDR2 SNEGSKA (reference sequence). This CDR3 has 13 residues. With V trimmed by 3 bases and J by 4 bases, 5 bases remained unmatched. CDR3: CSASAGQPYGYTF. The CDR3 coding sequence is TGCAGTGCTAGTGCGGGACAGCCCTATGGCTACACCTTC.

This clonotype was seen at least ten times. The rearrangement joins TRBV3-1 to TRBJ2-7; unclear D gene. The CDR3 is 12 residues long. Trimming stripped 2 bases from V and 0 bases from J, with 2 bases between. Germline CDR1 is LGHDT and CDR2 is YNNKEL (reference sequence). DNA for the CDR3: TGTGCCAGCAGCCAAAGCTCCTACGAGCAGTACTTC. Its protein product is CASSQSSYEQYF.

This clonotype was detected a few times. The chain has TRBV5-1 and TRBJ1-4; maybe TRBD1 (5 bases). Germline-derived CDR1 and CDR2 are SGHRS and YFSETQ. Trimming left V 4 bases short and J 8 bases short, with 21 bases between. The CDR3 runs 16 residues. For the CDR3, the DNA is TGCGCCAGCAGCCTCCTCCAGGGTGGATTGAACGAAAAACTGTTTTTT. As protein: CASSLLQGGLNEKLFF.

This chain links TRBV25-1 with TRBJ2-2, with D possibly being TRBD2 (5 bases). V was cut by 3 bases and J by 8 bases, with 10 bases left in between. CDR1 is MGHDK, CDR2 SYGVNS, per germline. The CDR3 contains 13 residues. CDR3 amino acids: CASSDWRTGELFF. In nucleotides, the CDR3 is TGTGCCAGCAGTGATTGGAGGACTGGGGAGCTGTTTTTT.

This clonotype was observed a single time. The V and J genes are TRBV14 and TRBJ2-5, with D possibly matching TRBD2 (5 bases). CDR1 is SGHDN, CDR2 FVKESK, per germline. The V end lost 1 base, the J end lost 2 bases, and 17 bases lay between the germline ends. CDR3 length: 17 residues. This CDR3 is CASSQGYPSGNQETQYF. The CDR3 DNA follows: TGTGCCAGCAGCCAAGGCTACCCGAGCGGTAATCAAGAGACCCAGTACTTC.

This chain connects TRBV7-9 to TRBJ1-2; D is perhaps TRBD1 (5 bases). Trimming cost V 0 bases and J 8 bases, with 16 bases left between them. Germline values: CDR1 SEHNR, CDR2 FQNEAQ (reference sequence). This CDR3 spans 15 amino acids. CDR3 sequence reads: CASSLAPVGTGGYTF. The CDR3 nucleotides are TGTGCCAGCAGCTTAGCGCCCGTCGGGACCGGAGGCTACACCTTC.

This chain joins TRBV25-1 and TRBJ1-2, with a possible D match to TRBD1 (5 bases). The germline gives CDR1 MGHDK, CDR2 SYGVNS. The CDR3 has 18 residues. Trimming left V 4 bases short and J 0 bases short, with 21 bases between. Here the CDR3 reads CASSGGVQLDETNYGYTF. As DNA, the CDR3 is TGTGCCAGCAGTGGGGGGGTCCAGCTGGACGAAACTAACTATGGCTACACCTTC.

This clonotype was seen a handful of times. The chain joins TRBV7-2 to TRBJ2-3, with D unresolved. The CDR3 sequence is 13 residues long. CDR1 SGHTA and CDR2 FQGNSA come from the germline V gene. Trimming cost V 4 bases and J 0 bases, with 5 bases left between them. The CDR3 is CASSWPSTDTQYF. CDR3 sequence (DNA): TGTGCCAGCAGCTGGCCAAGCACAGATACGCAGTATTTT.

The chain has TRBV29-1 and TRBJ2-1; D call uncertain. CDR1 SQVTM and CDR2 ANQGSEA come from the germline V gene. CDR3 length: 12 residues. Trimming took 2 bases from V and 6 from J, leaving 8 bases between them. CDR3 sequence: CSVESSGNEQFF. In DNA, the CDR3 is TGCAGCGTTGAATCCTCGGGCAATGAGCAGTTCTTC.

The rearrangement joins TRBV9 to TRBJ2-1; D is ambiguous. The CDR3 totals 15 residues. Looked up from germline, CDR1 is SGDLS and CDR2 is YYNGEE. Trimming shortened V by 2 bases and J by 0 bases, and 9 bases separated the two germline ends. CDR3 coding DNA: TGTGCCAGCAGCGTCGAAGCGTCCTCCTACAATGAGCAGTTCTTC. Amino acid sequence: CASSVEASSYNEQFF.

This clonotype was seen only a few times. V is TRBV7-9 and J is TRBJ1-1, with TRBD1 matching 10 bases. The CDR3 runs 13 residues. The germline V gene encodes CDR1 SEHNR and CDR2 FQNEAQ (reference sequence). J lost 10 bases, V lost 4 bases, and 6 bases had no gene match. The CDR3 nucleotides are TGTGCCAGCAGCTCGACAGGGGGCCGCGCAGCTTTCTTT. As protein: CASSSTGGRAAFF.

The chain is built from TRBV20-1 and TRBJ2-7; 14 bases align to TRBD2. Germline V gene sequence: CDR1 DFQATT, CDR2 SNEGSKA (reference sequence). CDR3 length: 16 amino acids. V trimming: 6 bases; J trimming: 6 bases; junction bases outside the gene matches: 13. The CDR3 sequence: CSALGLAGATTSEQYF. The CDR3 DNA is TGCAGTGCCCTGGGACTAGCGGGAGCCACGACATCCGAGCAGTACTTC.

This clonotype was observed at least ten times. The genes are TRBV15 and TRBJ2-1, with 7 bases that match TRBD2. The CDR3 consists of 14 residues. V dropped 6 bases and J dropped 4; count of bases not matched to a gene: 6. CDR1 is LNHNV and CDR2 is YYDKDF in the germline V gene (reference sequence). CDR3 sequence reads: CATRLASGYNEQFF. The CDR3 region has the DNA TGTGCCACCAGGCTGGCTAGCGGATACAATGAGCAGTTCTTC. Looking up the rest from reference TRBV15 and TRBJ2-1 gives the full variable domain: DAMVIQNPRYQVTQFGKPVTLSCSQTLNHNVMYWYQQKSSQAPKLLFHYYDKDFNNEADTPDNFQSRRPNTSFCFLDIRSPGLGDTAMYLCATRLASGYNEQFFGPGTRLTVL.

The chain combines TRBV6-5 with TRBJ2-7; the match to TRBD2 covers 10 bases. The CDR3 runs to 15 residues. Germline V lookup: CDR1 MNHEY, CDR2 SVGAGI. With 5 bases clipped from V and 1 base from J, the junction kept 5 bases outside the gene matches. The CDR3 region has the DNA TGTGCCAGCAGTGTTAGCGGGAGGTATTCCTACGAGCAGTACTTC. Translation gives CASSVSGRYSYEQYF.

This clonotype was seen a few times. The chain recombines TRBV19 with TRBJ2-7; D unresolved. This CDR3 region has 11 residues. CDR1 is LNHDA and CDR2 is SQIVND in the germline V gene (reference sequence). The V gene lost 8 bases and the J gene lost 5 bases, with 10 bases spanning the gap. In nucleotides, the CDR3 is TGTGCCAGTCAACAGTACAACGAGCAGTACTTC. It specifies CASQQYNEQYF.

The V call is TRBV10-3, the J call TRBJ1-1; 9 bases map to TRBD1. Germline CDR1 reads ENHRY; CDR2 reads SYGVKD. The junction had 5 bases not matched to a gene; V was cut back by 4 bases and J by 2 bases. There are 15 residues in the CDR3. CDR3 sequence reads: CAISATGQGNTEAFF. For the CDR3, the DNA is TGTGCCATCAGTGCGACGGGACAGGGAAACACTGAAGCTTTCTTT.